Described below is a single TCR beta chain sequence and its context. Its specific antigen is unknown. No base quality information exists; no much larger clone differs at one position. This specimen comes from a study of blood T cell repertoires in COVID-19 (dated by TCRdb to 2020 to 2021). The study in broad terms: Samples covering the acute and convalescent phases of COVID-19 were provided by collaborators in the United States, Italy and Spain. The material from the prospective study consisted of cDNA or gDNA derived from T cells, B-cell-depleted T cells, or PBMCs. Deeply sampled blood TCRbeta repertoires from subjects exposed to, actively infected with, or recovered from COVID-19 were included in the dataset. The repertoires were released in a freely available public database intended as a resource for research on the immune response to SARS-CoV-2. The samples were drawn from two sources: the first 160 participants of the ongoing ImmuneRACE study, and some 1,300 subjects contributed by 6 global collaborators. Sample metadata almost always included a de-identified subject ID, COVID-19 status, age in years and sex. Where available, HLA class I and class II types were obtained from metadata supplied by the sample provider rather than from assay-based typing. The paper's findings and limits, for the study overall: Clinical and demographic metadata were provided uncurated, with the amount varying by source and participant.

Each collaborating institution followed its own protocols to collect whole blood in K2EDTA tubes. For TCRbeta analysis, collaborators shipped samples as frozen whole blood, isolated PBMCs, or DNA extracted from either of those sample types. TCRbeta CDR3 regions were amplified from genomic DNA using the immunoSEQ Assay, a bias-controlled multiplex PCR. From the authors' description of their analysis: Within the assay, amplification of reference gene primers was used to estimate how many nucleated cells each sample contained. To quantify the absolute abundance of each unique TCRbeta CDR3 rearrangement, sequence reads were collapsed and filtered. For each sample, productive Simpson clonality was calculated as the square root of Simpson's diversity index over productive rearrangements. TCRdb stores this immuneACCESS table with in-frame sequences only. Part of the clones is absent; in the studies checked, under half of the shortfall reflects unresolved V genes, and no reason is known for the rest. Clone size and the V and J calls come from that table; the DNA yielded D and trimming. For this sample there are 87,000 or so clones; about four fifths appear just once. Around 2.1% of the sample is taken by the ten largest.

V is shortened by 5 bases, J by 8 bases, and the region joining them spans 13 bases. Via the germline V gene, CDR1 is SGHVS and CDR2 FQNEAQ. The CDR3 spans 12 residues, from the cysteine through the phenylalanine. Just the 36-base CDR3 DNA is kept, in frame starting at base 1. The receptor comes from a woman in her 70s with acute or convalescent COVID-19. Sequencing used peripheral blood. The rearranged segments are TRBV7-8 and TRBJ2-7, with no D gene named confidently. CDR3 reads: CASSPISKKQYF. The base sequence is TGTGCCAGCAGCCCTATTAGTAAAAAGCAGTACTTC.